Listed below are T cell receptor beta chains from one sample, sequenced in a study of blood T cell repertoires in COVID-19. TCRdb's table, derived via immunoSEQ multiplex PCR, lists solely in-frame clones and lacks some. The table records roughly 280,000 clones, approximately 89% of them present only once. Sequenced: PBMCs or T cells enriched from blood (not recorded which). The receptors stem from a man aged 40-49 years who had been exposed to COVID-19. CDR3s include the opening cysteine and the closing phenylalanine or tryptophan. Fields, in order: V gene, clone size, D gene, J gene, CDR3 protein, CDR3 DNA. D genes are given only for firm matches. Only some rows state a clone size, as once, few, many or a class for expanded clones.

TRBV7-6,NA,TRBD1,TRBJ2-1,CASSDRDRGLNEQFF,TGTGCCAGCAGCGACCGGGACAGGGGTTTGAATGAGCAGTTCTTC
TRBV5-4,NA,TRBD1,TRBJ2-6,CASSPRGSGANVLTF,TGTGCCAGCAGCCCCAGGGGGTCTGGGGCCAACGTCCTGACTTTC
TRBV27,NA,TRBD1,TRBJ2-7,CASSSIGTAYEQYF,TGTGCCAGCAGCTCTATCGGGACAGCCTACGAGCAGTACTTC
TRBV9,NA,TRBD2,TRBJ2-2,CASSVGVASGRFATGELFF,TGTGCCAGCAGCGTAGGTGTGGCTAGCGGGAGGTTCGCCACCGGGGAGCTGTTTTTT
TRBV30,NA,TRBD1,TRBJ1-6,CAWSRRGTGSSPLHF,TGTGCCTGGAGTCGCCGAGGGACAGGCAGTTCACCCCTCCACTTT
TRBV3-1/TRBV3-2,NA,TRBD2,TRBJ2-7,CASSPELAGGPYDEQYF,TGTGCCAGCAGCCCGGAACTAGCGGGAGGGCCCTACGACGAGCAGTACTTC
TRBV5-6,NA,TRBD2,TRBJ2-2,CASSLVGLADYTGELFF,TGTGCCAGCAGCTTGGTAGGACTAGCGGATTACACCGGGGAGCTGTTTTTT
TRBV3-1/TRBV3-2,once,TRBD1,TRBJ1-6,CASSQALTGGRSPLHF,TGTGCCAGCAGCCAAGCTTTGACAGGGGGCAGATCACCCCTCCACTTT
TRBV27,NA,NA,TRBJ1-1,CASSTGSGNTEAFF,TGTGCCAGCAGCACAGGGTCGGGGAACACTGAAGCTTTCTTT
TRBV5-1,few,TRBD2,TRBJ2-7,CASSLDSGNSYEQYF,TGCGCCAGCAGCTTGGATAGCGGGAATAGCTACGAGCAGTACTTC
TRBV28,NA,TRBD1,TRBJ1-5,CASSNTDRGKNNQPQHF,TGTGCCAGCAGTAACACGGACAGGGGGAAGAACAATCAGCCCCAGCATTTT
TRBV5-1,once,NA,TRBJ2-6,CASSGNGGAGANVLTF,TGCGCCAGCAGCGGGAATGGGGGCGCTGGGGCCAACGTCCTGACTTTC
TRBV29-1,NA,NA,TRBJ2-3,CSVAVLGTDTQYF,TGCAGCGTGGCGGTTCTAGGCACAGATACGCAGTATTTT
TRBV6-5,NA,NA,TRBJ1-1,CASSYSTGVNTEAFF,TGTGCCAGCAGTTACTCGACAGGAGTGAACACTGAAGCTTTCTTT
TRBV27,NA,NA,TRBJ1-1,CASRVIGGRTEAFF,TGTGCCAGCCGGGTCATCGGGGGGAGGACTGAAGCTTTCTTT
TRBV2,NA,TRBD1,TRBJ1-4,CASSLDRAYNEKLFF,TGTGCCAGCAGCCTAGACAGGGCCTATAATGAAAAACTGTTTTTT
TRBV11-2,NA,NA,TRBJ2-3,CASSLWGATDTQYF,TGTGCCAGCAGCTTATGGGGAGCCACAGATACGCAGTATTTT
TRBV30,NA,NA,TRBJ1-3,CAWSVPAGQYF,TGTGCCTGGAGTGTACCGGCAGGGCAATATTTT
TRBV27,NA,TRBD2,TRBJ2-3,CASSPGTSGSGDTQYF,TGTGCCAGCAGTCCAGGGACTAGCGGGAGCGGAGATACGCAGTATTTT
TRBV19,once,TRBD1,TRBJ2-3,CASSPIGTGSTDTQYF,TGTGCCAGTTCCCCGATCGGGACAGGGAGCACAGATACGCAGTATTTT
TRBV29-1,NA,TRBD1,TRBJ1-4,CSALAGQIEKLFF,TGCAGCGCCCTCGCGGGACAGATCGAAAAACTGTTTTTT
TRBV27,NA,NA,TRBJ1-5,CASSSGNQPQHF,TGTGCCAGCAGCTCTGGCAATCAGCCCCAGCATTTT
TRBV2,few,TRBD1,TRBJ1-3,CASSAGTGSGNTIYF,TGTGCCAGCAGTGCGGGGACAGGGTCTGGAAACACCATATATTTT
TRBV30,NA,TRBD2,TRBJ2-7,CAWSVAAGAYEQYF,TGTGCCTGGAGTGTAGCGGCGGGAGCCTACGAGCAGTACTTC
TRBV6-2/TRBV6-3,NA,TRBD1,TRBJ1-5,CASSWQGAAQPQHF,TGTGCCAGCAGTTGGCAGGGGGCGGCTCAGCCCCAGCATTTT
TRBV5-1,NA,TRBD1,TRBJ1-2,CASSSDRGRGYGYTF,TGCGCCAGCAGCAGTGACAGGGGGCGAGGGTATGGCTACACCTTC
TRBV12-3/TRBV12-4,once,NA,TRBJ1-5,CASSRGVNQPQHF,TGTGCCAGCAGTCGGGGGGTCAATCAGCCCCAGCATTTT
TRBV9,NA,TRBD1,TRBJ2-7,CASSLRQGSYEQYF,TGTGCCAGCAGCCTCCGACAGGGCTCCTACGAGCAGTACTTC
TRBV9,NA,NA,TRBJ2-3,CASSVDGSSTDTQYF,TGTGCCAGCAGCGTTGACGGGTCTAGCACAGATACGCAGTATTTT
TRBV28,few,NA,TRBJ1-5,CASTLPLSNQPQHF,TGTGCCAGCACCCTCCCACTTAGCAATCAGCCCCAGCATTTT
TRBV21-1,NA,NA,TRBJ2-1,CASSKGAGGPYNEQFF,TGTGCCAGCAGCAAAGGGGCGGGAGGCCCGTACAATGAGCAGTTCTTC